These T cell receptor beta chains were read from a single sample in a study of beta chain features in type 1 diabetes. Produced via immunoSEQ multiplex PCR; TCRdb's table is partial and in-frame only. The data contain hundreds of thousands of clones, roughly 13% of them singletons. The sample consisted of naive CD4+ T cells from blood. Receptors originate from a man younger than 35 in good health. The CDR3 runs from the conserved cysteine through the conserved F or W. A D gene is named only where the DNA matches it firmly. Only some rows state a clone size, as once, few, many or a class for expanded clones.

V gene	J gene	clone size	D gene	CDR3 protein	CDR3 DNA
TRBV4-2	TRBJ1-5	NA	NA	CASSQRAGSNQPQHF	TGTGCCAGCAGCCAAAGGGCAGGGAGCAATCAGCCCCAGCATTTT
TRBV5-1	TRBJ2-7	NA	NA	CASSIGDSLPYEQYF	TGCGCCAGCAGCATTGGAGACAGCCTTCCCTACGAGCAGTACTTC
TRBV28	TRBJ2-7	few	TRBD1	CASSLPGQVNYEQYF	TGTGCCAGCAGTCTTCCGGGACAGGTCAACTACGAGCAGTACTTC
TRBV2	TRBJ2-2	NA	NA	CASRTENTGELFF	TGTGCCAGCAGGACAGAGAACACCGGGGAGCTGTTTTTT
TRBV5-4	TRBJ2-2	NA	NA	CASTLPGGAAGELFF	TGTGCCAGCACCCTCCCTGGGGGGGCTGCGGGGGAGCTGTTTTTT
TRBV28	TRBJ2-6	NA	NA	CASRRQGANVLTF	TGTGCCAGCAGGCGACAGGGGGCCAACGTCCTGACTTTC
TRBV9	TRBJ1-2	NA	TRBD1	CASTTGGLNYGYTF	TGTGCCAGCACCACAGGGGGTCTTAACTATGGCTACACCTTC
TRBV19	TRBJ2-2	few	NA	CASRGEGWLPNTGELFF	TGTGCCAGTAGGGGAGAAGGATGGCTCCCGAACACCGGGGAGCTGTTTTTT
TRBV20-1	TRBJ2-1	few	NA	CSAPKTNEQFF	TGCAGTGCTCCGAAGACAAATGAGCAGTTCTTC
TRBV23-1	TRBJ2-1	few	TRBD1	CASSQSSGDRDTRNNKDNEQFF	TGCGCCAGCAGTCAATCGTCAGGGGACAGGGACACCCGCAATAACAAGGACAATGAGCAGTTCTTC
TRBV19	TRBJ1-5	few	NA	CASSIWRNSNQPQHF	TGTGCCAGTAGTATTTGGCGGAATAGCAATCAGCCCCAGCATTTT
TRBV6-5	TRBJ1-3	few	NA	CASSLQSGNTIYF	TGTGCCAGCAGTCTACAGTCTGGAAACACCATATATTTT
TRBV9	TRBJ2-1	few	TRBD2	CASSVESGGLNNEQFF	TGTGCCAGCAGCGTAGAAAGCGGGGGGCTCAACAATGAGCAGTTCTTC
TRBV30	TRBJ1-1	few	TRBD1	CAWGGQVGTEAFF	TGTGCCTGGGGGGGACAGGTCGGGACTGAAGCTTTCTTT
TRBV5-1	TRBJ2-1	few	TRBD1	CASSLARDRGLDEQFF	TGCGCCAGCAGCTTGGCTCGGGACAGGGGGCTGGATGAGCAGTTCTTC
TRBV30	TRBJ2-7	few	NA	CAWSAVYEQYF	TGTGCCTGGAGTGCGGTTTACGAGCAGTACTTC
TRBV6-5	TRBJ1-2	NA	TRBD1	CASSRDREGYTF	TGTGCCAGCAGTCGGGACAGGGAAGGCTACACCTTC
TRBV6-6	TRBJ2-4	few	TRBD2	CASSMGGLGENIQYF	TGTGCCAGCAGTATGGGAGGGTTGGGGGAAAACATTCAGTACTTC
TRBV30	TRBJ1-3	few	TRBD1	CAWSRQGVRTGNTIYF	TGTGCCTGGAGTCGGCAGGGGGTTCGTACGGGAAACACCATATATTTT